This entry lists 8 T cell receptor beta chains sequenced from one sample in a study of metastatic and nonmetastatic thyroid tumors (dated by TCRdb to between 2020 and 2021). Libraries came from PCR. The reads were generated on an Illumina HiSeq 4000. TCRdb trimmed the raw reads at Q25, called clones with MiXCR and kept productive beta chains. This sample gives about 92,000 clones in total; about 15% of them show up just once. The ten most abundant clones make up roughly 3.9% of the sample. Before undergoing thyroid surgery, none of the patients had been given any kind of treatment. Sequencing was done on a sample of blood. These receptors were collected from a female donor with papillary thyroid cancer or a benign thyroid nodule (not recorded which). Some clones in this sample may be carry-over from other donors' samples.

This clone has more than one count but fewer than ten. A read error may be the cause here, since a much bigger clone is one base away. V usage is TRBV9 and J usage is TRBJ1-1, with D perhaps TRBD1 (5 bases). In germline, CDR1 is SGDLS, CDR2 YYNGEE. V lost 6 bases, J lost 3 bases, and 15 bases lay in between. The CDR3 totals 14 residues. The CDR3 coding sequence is TGTGCCAGCATCCGGGGGGTGGAGGACACTGAAGCTTTCTTT. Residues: CASIRGVEDTEAFF. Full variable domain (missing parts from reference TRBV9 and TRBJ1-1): DSGVTQTPKHLITATGQRVTLRCSPRSGDLSVYWYQQSLDQGLQFLIQYYNGEERAKGNILERFSAQQFPDLHSELNLSSLELGDSALYFCASIRGVEDTEAFFGQGTRLTVV.

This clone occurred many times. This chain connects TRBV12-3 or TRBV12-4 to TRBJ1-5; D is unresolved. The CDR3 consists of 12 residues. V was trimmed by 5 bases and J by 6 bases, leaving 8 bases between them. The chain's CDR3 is CASSPDSQPQHF. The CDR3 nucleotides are TGTGCCAGCAGTCCCGACTCTCAGCCCCAGCATTTT.

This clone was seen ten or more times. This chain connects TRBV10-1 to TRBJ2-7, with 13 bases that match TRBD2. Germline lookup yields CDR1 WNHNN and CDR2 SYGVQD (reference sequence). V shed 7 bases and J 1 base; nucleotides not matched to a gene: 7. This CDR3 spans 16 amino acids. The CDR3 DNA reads TGCGCCAGCATGCTTACTAGCGGGGGGGAGTCCTACGAGCAGTACTTC. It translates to CASMLTSGGESYEQYF.

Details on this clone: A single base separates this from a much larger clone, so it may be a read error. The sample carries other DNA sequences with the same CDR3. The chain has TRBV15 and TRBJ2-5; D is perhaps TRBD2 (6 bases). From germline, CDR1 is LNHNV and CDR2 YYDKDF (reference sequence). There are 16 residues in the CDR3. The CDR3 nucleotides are TGTGCAACCAGCAGAGGCGGGAACTTCGGCCAAGAGACCCAGTACTTC. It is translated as CATSRGGNFGQETQYF.

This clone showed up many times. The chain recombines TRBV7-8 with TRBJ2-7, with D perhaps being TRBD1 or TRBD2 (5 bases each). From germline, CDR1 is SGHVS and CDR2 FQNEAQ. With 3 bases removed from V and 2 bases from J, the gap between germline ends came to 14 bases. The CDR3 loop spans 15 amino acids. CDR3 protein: CASSFASGATYEQYF. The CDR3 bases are TGTGCCAGCAGCTTCGCCTCCGGGGCGACCTACGAGCAGTACTTC.

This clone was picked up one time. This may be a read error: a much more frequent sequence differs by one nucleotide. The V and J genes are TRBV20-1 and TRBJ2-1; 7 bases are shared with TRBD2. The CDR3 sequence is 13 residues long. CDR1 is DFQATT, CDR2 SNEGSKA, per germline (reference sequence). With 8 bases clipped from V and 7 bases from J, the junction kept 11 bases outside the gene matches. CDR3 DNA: TGCAGTCCTGGGACTATGGTCACGAATGAGCAGTTCTTC. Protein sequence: CSPGTMVTNEQFF.

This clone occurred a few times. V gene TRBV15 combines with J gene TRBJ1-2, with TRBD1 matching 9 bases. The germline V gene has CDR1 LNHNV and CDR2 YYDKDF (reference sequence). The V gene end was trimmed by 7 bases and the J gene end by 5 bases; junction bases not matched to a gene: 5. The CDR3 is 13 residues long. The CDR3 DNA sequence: TGTGCCACCATTACGGACAGGGGTTATGGCTACACCTTC. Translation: CATITDRGYGYTF.

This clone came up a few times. The CDR3 is CSARGLAGRALDYEQYF. The CDR3 coding sequence is TGCAGTGCTAGAGGTCTAGCGGGAAGGGCTCTTGACTACGAGCAGTACTTC. The V and J genes are TRBV20-1 and TRBJ2-7; 9 positions agree with TRBD2. The CDR3 sequence is 17 residues long. The J segment lost 3 bases and the V segment lost 1 base, leaving 13 bases of the junction unmatched. Germline V gives CDR1 DFQATT, CDR2 SNEGSKA (reference sequence).